These 20 T cell receptor beta chains were all obtained from the same sample, sequenced in a study of T cell responses to AZD1222 COVID-19 vaccine. Produced via immunoSEQ multiplex PCR; TCRdb's table is partial and in-frame only. The sample carries about 160,000 clones, 85% to 95% recorded once. This sample comprised peripheral blood, obtained 28 days after the second AZD1222 dose. Source of these receptors: an adult who received the AZD1222 COVID-19 vaccine.

This sequence joins TRBV28 and TRBJ1-1, with D perhaps TRBD1 (6 bases). CDR1 and CDR2 (germline): MDHEN, SYDVKM. Trimming removed 7 bases at V and 4 bases at J, with 22 bases between. The CDR3 is made up of 16 amino acids. CDR3 coding DNA: TGTGCCAGCACCCCGATCCAGAGGGGGGGATCCACTGAAGCTTTCTTT. It specifies CASTPIQRGGSTEAFF. Filled out from reference TRBV28 and TRBJ1-1, the complete variable domain reads DVKVTQSSRYLVKRTGEKVFLECVQDMDHENMFWYRQDPGLGLRLIYFSYDVKMKEKGDIPEGYSVSREKKERFSLILESASTNQTSMYLCASTPIQRGGSTEAFFGQGTRLTVV.

The J gene is TRBJ2-3, the V gene TRBV24-1, with no clear D. V shed 5 bases and J shed 9 bases, with 11 bases lying between them. This CDR3 spans 12 amino acids. The germline gives CDR1 KGHDR, CDR2 SFDVKD. The CDR3 coding sequence is TGTGCCACCAGTGGATATTTGGGCACGCAGTATTTT. Encoded protein: CATSGYLGTQYF.

This chain links TRBV28 with TRBJ1-2; TRBD1 matches 9 bases. Germline values: CDR1 MDHEN, CDR2 SYDVKM. V gave up 5 bases and J gave up 8 bases; unmatched junction bases: 9. CDR3 length equals 14 residues. For the CDR3, the DNA is TGTGCCAGCAGTATAGCGGGACAGGGAAGGGGCTACACCTTC. Translation: CASSIAGQGRGYTF.

The V gene is TRBV7-8, the J gene TRBJ1-6, with 7 bases lining up with TRBD1. The CDR3 loop spans 14 amino acids. The germline CDR1 and CDR2 sequences are SGHVS and FQNEAQ. V was clipped by 2 bases and J by 9 bases; unmatched bases: 4. DNA for the CDR3: TGTGCCAGCAGCTTACGACAGGGATCTTCACCCCTCCACTTT. The encoded protein is CASSLRQGSSPLHF.

The chain is built from TRBV7-8 and TRBJ2-3, with D unresolved. Germline V gene data show CDR1 as SGHVS and CDR2 as FQNEAQ. The CDR3 is 13 residues long. V shed 0 bases and J shed 8 bases, with 9 bases lying between them. This CDR3 is CASSLAGFVTQYF. CDR3 nucleotides: TGTGCCAGCAGCTTAGCGGGATTTGTTACGCAGTATTTT.

The J gene is TRBJ1-1, the V gene TRBV9; D is uncertain. The V end was cut by 0 bases, the J end by 4 bases, with 7 bases between. The CDR3 extends over 13 amino acids. Per germline, CDR1 SGDLS and CDR2 YYNGEE. For the CDR3, the DNA is TGTGCCAGCAGCGTAGCTACGACCACTGAAGCTTTCTTT. It is translated as CASSVATTTEAFF.

The rearrangement joins TRBV15 to TRBJ1-4; weak D call: TRBD1 (5 bases). CDR1 and CDR2 from the germline V gene are LNHNV and YYDKDF (reference sequence). The CDR3 runs 15 residues. Trimming stripped 4 bases from V and 0 bases from J, with 9 bases between. The CDR3 protein is CATSTGRSTNEKLFF. The CDR3, as DNA: TGTGCCACCAGCACGGGACGGTCAACTAATGAAAAACTGTTTTTT.

This clone has just one count. This chain uses TRBV27 with TRBJ1-4; D is possibly TRBD1 (5 bases). V was cut by 5 bases and J by 3 bases, with 13 bases left in between. Germline CDR1 reads MNHEY; CDR2 reads SMNVEV (reference sequence). This CDR3 is built from 15 residues. The CDR3 sequence: CASSRQSGPNEKLFF. CDR3 DNA sequence: TGTGCCAGCAGTCGACAGTCGGGACCTAATGAAAAACTGTTTTTT.

The gene calls are TRBV5-8 and TRBJ2-1; weak D call: TRBD2 (6 bases). CDR1 is SGHTS, CDR2 YDEGEE, per germline. CDR3 length: 16 residues. Trimming stripped 6 bases from V and 7 bases from J, with 23 bases between. The CDR3 spells CASNLREAGWWNEQFF. The CDR3 coding sequence is TGTGCCAGCAATCTTAGGGAGGCAGGGTGGTGGAATGAGCAGTTCTTC.

The rearrangement links TRBV20-1 to TRBJ2-7, with 7 bases identical to TRBD2. Trimming took 3 bases from V and 4 from J; bases not matched to a gene: 9. The CDR3 runs to 14 residues. Per the germline V gene, CDR1 is DFQATT and CDR2 is SNEGSKA (reference sequence). The CDR3 nucleotides read TGCAGTGCTAGTGTGGGAGGGCTTATGTACGAGCAGTACTTC. It is translated as CSASVGGLMYEQYF.

The chain combines TRBV7-2 with TRBJ2-7; D unclear. With 0 bases removed from V and 3 bases from J, the gap between germline ends came to 9 bases. In germline, CDR1 is SGHTA, CDR2 FQGNSA. CDR3 length equals 14 residues. The DNA of the CDR3 is TGTGCCAGCAGCTTAGCCGACGGATACTACGAGCAGTACTTC. Translation gives CASSLADGYYEQYF.

This sequence joins TRBV28 and TRBJ1-6, with D hard to call. The CDR3 is 14 amino acids. Germline loops: CDR1 MDHEN, CDR2 SYDVKM. V was trimmed by 2 bases and J by 0 bases, leaving 2 bases between them. The chain's CDR3 is CASSLRSYNSPLHF. The CDR3 coding sequence is TGTGCCAGCAGTTTACGCTCCTATAATTCACCCCTCCACTTT.

The chain has TRBV5-1 and TRBJ2-5; 9 bases are a match to TRBD1. The CDR3 totals 14 residues. V dropped 4 bases and J dropped 5; count of bases not matched to a gene: 6. CDR1 SGHRS and CDR2 YFSETQ come from the germline V gene. CDR3 sequence (DNA): TGCGCCAGCAGCCACAGGGGGCCCTTGGAGACCCAGTACTTC. Its protein product is CASSHRGPLETQYF.

The J gene is TRBJ2-3, the V gene TRBV11-3; 9 nucleotides agree with TRBD1. The V segment lost 4 bases and the J segment 6 bases; nucleotides outside the gene matches: 8. Germline CDR1 reads SGHNT; CDR2 reads YENEEA. The CDR3 length is 15 residues. CDR3 residues: CASSSRQGGMDTQYF. CDR3 coding DNA: TGTGCCAGCAGCTCCCGACAGGGGGGCATGGATACGCAGTATTTT.

This clone was observed a handful of times. V usage is TRBV12-3 or TRBV12-4 and J usage is TRBJ2-7; D is ambiguous. V was clipped by 1 base and J by 3 bases, with 4 bases between them. This CDR3 is built from 12 residues. Written as DNA, the CDR3 is TGTGCCAGCAGTTTAGGGCACTACGAGCAGTACTTC. Translated: CASSLGHYEQYF.

This clone was recorded once. The V call is TRBV30, the J call TRBJ2-1, with 10 bases fitting TRBD2. Germline V CDR1 and CDR2: GTSNPN, SVGIG (reference sequence). The CDR3 spans 17 residues. The trim removed 0 bases at V and 5 bases at J, leaving 10 bases unmatched. CDR3 sequence: CAWSVRSGRGLNNEQFF. The CDR3 DNA is TGTGCCTGGAGTGTACGCAGCGGGAGGGGTCTTAACAATGAGCAGTTCTTC.

CDR3 sequence: CASSLYTSGNTIYF. The CDR3 nucleotides are TGTGCCAGCAGCTTGTATACCTCTGGAAACACCATATATTTT. The genes are TRBV5-6 and TRBJ1-3, with D unclear. The CDR3 totals 14 residues. CDR1 is SGHDT and CDR2 is YYEEEE in the germline V gene. Trimming left V 1 base short and J 0 bases short, with 5 bases between. Looking up the rest from reference TRBV5-6 and TRBJ1-3 gives the full variable domain: DAGVTQSPTHLIKTRGQQVTLRCSPKSGHDTVSWYQQALGQGPQFIFQYYEEEERQRGNFPDRFSGHQFPNYSSELNVNALLLGDSALYLCASSLYTSGNTIYFGEGSWLTVV.

This clone was counted a single time. This sequence joins TRBV29-1 and TRBJ2-1; D may be TRBD1 (5 bases). Germline V gives CDR1 SQVTM, CDR2 ANQGSEA. The V gene lost 8 bases and the J gene lost 3 bases, with 14 bases spanning the gap. The CDR3 is made up of 13 amino acids. CDR3 in DNA: TGCAGCACGGACAAGGGGCTCTACAATGAGCAGTTCTTC. Its translation is CSTDKGLYNEQFF.

The J gene is TRBJ2-7, the V gene TRBV5-8; 9 nucleotides align to TRBD1. Germline loops: CDR1 SGHTS, CDR2 YDEGEE. This CDR3 spans 14 amino acids. With V trimmed by 3 bases and J by 5 bases, 6 bases remained unmatched. CDR3: CASSSGTGKNEQYF. CDR3 sequence (DNA): TGTGCCAGCAGCTCCGGGACAGGGAAGAACGAGCAGTACTTC.

The V gene is TRBV4-1, the J gene TRBJ1-2, with D possibly TRBD1 on 5 matching bases. From germline, CDR1 is MGHRA and CDR2 YSYEKL. The V end was cut by 6 bases, the J end by 6 bases, with 23 bases between. The CDR3 spans 16 residues. The CDR3 region is CASSGLLVEGPDGYTF. In DNA, the CDR3 is TGCGCCAGCAGTGGCCTCCTGGTAGAGGGGCCGGATGGCTACACCTTC.